A single sample is the source of the 28 T cell receptor beta chains below, sequenced in a study of blood T cell repertoires in COVID-19. Clones were sequenced by immunoSEQ multiplex PCR, and TCRdb holds only the in-frame ones, with some missing. Here the sample spans 45,000 to 50,000 clones, 65% to 85% being singletons. Material: peripheral blood. These receptor sequences come from a man older than 75 in a cohort sampled during active COVID-19.

The rearrangement links TRBV6-5 to TRBJ1-2; 8 bases fit TRBD1. Germline V gene data show CDR1 as MNHEY and CDR2 as SVGAGI. The junction had 7 bases not matched to a gene; V was cut back by 6 bases and J by 7 bases. The CDR3 contains 13 residues. The CDR3 coding sequence is TGTGCCAGCAGAGCTGACAGGGGAAGTGGCTACACCTTC. Encoded protein: CASRADRGSGYTF.

This clone has a handful of counts. The chain couples TRBV7-2 to TRBJ2-7, with 9 bases matching TRBD1. V was pared by 5 bases and J by 2 bases, with 4 bases of the junction left unmatched. Looked up from germline, CDR1 is SGHTA and CDR2 is FQGNSA. The length of the CDR3 is 14 residues. The CDR3 nucleotides are TGTGCCAGCAGCCCTCGACAGGGGGCCTACGAGCAGTACTTC. The encoded protein is CASSPRQGAYEQYF.

This sequence joins TRBV21-1 and TRBJ1-1; the table gives TRBD1 as D, unverified against the DNA. TRBV21-1 is classified as a pseudogene. The CDR3 is 16 residues long. The CDR3 spells CASSKRDRGLRTEAFF. The CDR3 DNA reads as TGTGCCAGCAGCAAAAGGGACAGGGGGCTTAGGACTGAAGCTTTCTTT.

The V call is TRBV21-1, the J call TRBJ1-5; the D call of TRBD1 is as the table states it, not checked on the DNA. TRBV21-1 counts as a pseudogene. The CDR3 loop spans 15 amino acids. The DNA of the CDR3 is TGTGCCAGCAGCAAAGGGTACAGGGGTGGGCAGCCCCAGCATTTT. Its protein product is CASSKGYRGGQPQHF.

V and J are TRBV5-6 and TRBJ2-7; D is unclear. Germline V CDR1 and CDR2: SGHDT, YYEEEE. This CDR3 comprises 13 residues. Between the trimmed V and J ends, which lost 0 bases and 3 bases, there was a span of 7 bases. The CDR3 reads CASSLVGIYEQYF. DNA of the CDR3: TGTGCCAGCAGCTTGGTGGGCATCTACGAGCAGTACTTC.

This chain joins TRBV28 and TRBJ2-3; D is perhaps TRBD1 (5 bases). The CDR3 runs 14 residues. Germline lookup yields CDR1 MDHEN and CDR2 SYDVKM. Trimming removed 3 bases at V and 2 bases at J, with 9 bases between. CDR3 bases: TGTGCCAGCAGTTTTGCAGGGATCACAGATACGCAGTATTTT. This encodes CASSFAGITDTQYF. The variable domain in full, with the rest retrieved from reference TRBV28 and TRBJ2-3, is DVKVTQSSRYLVKRTGEKVFLECVQDMDHENMFWYRQDPGLGLRLIYFSYDVKMKEKGDIPEGYSVSREKKERFSLILESASTNQTSMYLCASSFAGITDTQYFGPGTRLTVL.

The V gene is TRBV7-2, the J gene TRBJ2-5; the match to TRBD2 covers 11 bases. With 5 bases clipped from V and 4 bases from J, the junction kept 18 bases outside the gene matches. This CDR3 contains 19 residues. From germline, CDR1 is SGHTA and CDR2 FQGNSA. The CDR3 DNA reads TGTGCCAGCAGCCCCCCCCGACTAGCGGGGAGGGCCGGGCCAGAGACCCAGTACTTC. Residues: CASSPPRLAGRAGPETQYF.

The chain has TRBV6-2 or TRBV6-3 and TRBJ2-5; 10 nucleotides line up with TRBD1. Germline V gene lookup returns CDR1 MNHEY and CDR2 SVGEGT. J was trimmed by 9 bases and V by 4 bases; bases with no gene match: 5. The CDR3 extends over 13 amino acids. DNA for the CDR3: TGTGCCAGCAGTTCCCGGGACAGGGGTGCCCAGTACTTC. Encoded protein: CASSSRDRGAQYF.

The chain uses TRBV6-5 and TRBJ1-5, with D tentatively TRBD1 (5 bases). The germline V gene encodes CDR1 MNHEY and CDR2 SVGAGI. V lost 4 bases, J lost 5 bases, and 9 bases lay in between. CDR3 length: 13 amino acids. CDR3 amino acids: CASSLGLDQPQHF. The CDR3 bases are TGTGCCAGCAGTTTGGGGCTCGATCAGCCCCAGCATTTT.

V usage is TRBV9 and J usage is TRBJ2-1, with 9 bases that match TRBD1. The CDR3 sequence is 21 residues long. Trimming removed 5 bases from V and 6 bases from J; junction bases left unmatched: 27. CDR1 and CDR2 (germline): SGDLS, YYNGEE. Here the CDR3 reads CASSDPVQGARGAGGGNEQFF. CDR3 bases: TGTGCCAGCAGTGATCCCGTACAGGGGGCAAGAGGGGCGGGCGGCGGCAATGAGCAGTTCTTC.

The genes are TRBV7-2 and TRBJ2-3; 7 bases are shared with TRBD2. Unmatched junction bases numbered 8, after V lost 2 bases and J lost 6 bases. This CDR3 contains 15 residues. Germline V CDR1 and CDR2: SGHTA, FQGNSA. The CDR3 nucleotides are TGTGCCAGCAGCTTACGAGCGGGACCCCGGGATACGCAGTATTTT. It translates to CASSLRAGPRDTQYF.

The chain is built from TRBV9 and TRBJ2-7; 8 bases agree with TRBD2. The CDR3 loop spans 15 amino acids. CDR1 is SGDLS and CDR2 is YYNGEE in the germline V gene. Losses at the gene ends were 0 bases for V and 5 bases for J; bases not matched to a gene: 7. This chain's CDR3 is CASSVGNGRADEQYF. The CDR3 nucleotides are TGTGCCAGCAGCGTAGGTAACGGGAGGGCCGACGAGCAGTACTTC.

The V call is TRBV2, the J call TRBJ1-1, with TRBD1 identical over 9 bases. The CDR3 length is 15 residues. Germline loops: CDR1 SNHLY, CDR2 FYNNEI. The V and J ends lost 6 bases and 4 bases, in that order; junction bases with no gene match: 9. The CDR3 spells CASSLRTGETTEAFF. CDR3 nucleotides: TGTGCCAGCAGCCTGAGGACAGGGGAGACCACTGAAGCTTTCTTT. The full variable domain, in which reference TRBV2 and TRBJ1-1 provide the parts outside the CDR3, is EPEVTQTPSHQVTQMGQEVILRCVPISNHLYFYWYRQILGQKVEFLVSFYNNEISEKSEIFDDQFSVERPDGSNFTLKIRSTKLEDSAMYFCASSLRTGETTEAFFGQGTRLTVV.

V usage is TRBV28 and J usage is TRBJ1-1; D is unclear. In germline, CDR1 is MDHEN, CDR2 SYDVKM. The CDR3 loop spans 14 amino acids. Trimming stripped 3 bases from V and 2 bases from J, with 10 bases between. CDR3 DNA sequence: TGTGCCAGCAGTTTGTGGCAGACAAACACTGAAGCTTTCTTT. Its protein product is CASSLWQTNTEAFF.

The chain carries TRBV10-3 and TRBJ2-5, with 8 bases aligning to TRBD2. The CDR3 is 17 residues long. Germline assignment: CDR1 ENHRY and CDR2 SYGVKD. The V gene end was trimmed by 0 bases and the J gene end by 3 bases; junction bases not matched to a gene: 9. The CDR3 here is CAISESLVAGNKETQYF. DNA of the CDR3: TGTGCCATCAGTGAGTCCCTAGTAGCGGGGAATAAAGAGACCCAGTACTTC.

The chain recombines TRBV6-5 with TRBJ2-7, with a tentative D call TRBD2 (5 bases). The CDR3 loop spans 14 amino acids. V was cut by 0 bases and J by 6 bases, with 12 bases left in between. Germline CDR1 is MNHEY and CDR2 is SVGAGI. The CDR3 DNA reads as TGTGCCAGCAGTTACTCGACCGGGGTAGGCGAGCAGTACTTC. It yields the protein CASSYSTGVGEQYF.

This chain connects TRBV5-6 to TRBJ2-3, with D tentatively TRBD1 (6 bases). Germline assignment: CDR1 SGHDT and CDR2 YYEEEE. The CDR3 extends over 15 amino acids. Trimming removed 4 bases at V and 3 bases at J, with 15 bases between. The CDR3 loop reads CASSATTGLTDTQYF. As DNA, the CDR3 is TGTGCCAGCAGCGCAACTACAGGGTTAACAGATACGCAGTATTTT. Complete variable domain (other parts from reference TRBV5-6 and TRBJ2-3): DAGVTQSPTHLIKTRGQQVTLRCSPKSGHDTVSWYQQALGQGPQFIFQYYEEEERQRGNFPDRFSGHQFPNYSSELNVNALLLGDSALYLCASSATTGLTDTQYFGPGTRLTVL.

This clone was detected once. The chain carries TRBV12-3 or TRBV12-4 and TRBJ2-7; TRBD1 is a possible D gene (5 bases). CDR3 size: 11 residues. V gave up 6 bases and J gave up 6 bases, with 9 bases separating them. The CDR3 DNA reads TGTGCCAGCAGCTTCAGGGTCGAGCAGTACTTC. Amino acids: CASSFRVEQYF.

This sequence joins TRBV30 and TRBJ2-1; 8 bases map to TRBD1. The J segment lost 2 bases and the V segment lost 3 bases, leaving 9 bases of the junction unmatched. The germline V gene has CDR1 GTSNPN and CDR2 SVGIG (reference sequence). The CDR3 extends over 16 amino acids. The CDR3 protein is CAWSRGQGHAYNEQFF. In nucleotides, the CDR3 is TGTGCCTGGAGCCGCGGACAGGGACACGCCTACAATGAGCAGTTCTTC.

This chain uses TRBV28 with TRBJ1-4, with unresolved D. Germline V CDR1 and CDR2: MDHEN, SYDVKM. V lost 6 bases and J lost 9, with 14 bases in between. The CDR3 extends over 13 amino acids. DNA of the CDR3: TGTGCCAGCAGGTCCGTCGGGGATCAAAAACTGTTTTTT. Amino acids: CASRSVGDQKLFF.

V and J are TRBV5-1 and TRBJ1-1, with 7 bases aligning to TRBD1. The germline V gene has CDR1 SGHRS and CDR2 YFSETQ. There are 12 residues in the CDR3. The V segment lost 4 bases and the J segment 8 bases; nucleotides outside the gene matches: 5. In DNA, the CDR3 is TGCGCCAGCAGCCAGGGACAGCGCGAAGCTTTCTTT. It codes for CASSQGQREAFF.

V and J are TRBV5-1 and TRBJ1-6, with 8 bases aligning to TRBD1. The CDR3 has 15 residues. Germline values: CDR1 SGHRS, CDR2 YFSETQ. Trimming removed 4 bases from V and 6 bases from J; junction bases left unmatched: 6. CDR3 sequence (DNA): TGCGCCAGCAGCCCAGGAGGGACAGGTAATTCACCCCTCCACTTT. It encodes CASSPGGTGNSPLHF.

The V gene is TRBV5-1, the J gene TRBJ2-7; perhaps TRBD2 as D (7 bases). CDR1 and CDR2 from the germline V gene are SGHRS and YFSETQ. V lost 2 bases and J 0 bases, leaving 15 bases between the germline ends. This CDR3 has 16 amino acids. CDR3 loop: CASSFVAGATSYEQYF. Here the CDR3 DNA reads TGCGCCAGCAGCTTTGTGGCGGGGGCTACCTCCTACGAGCAGTACTTC.

The V and J genes are TRBV28 and TRBJ1-4, with no clear D. Germline CDR1 reads MDHEN; CDR2 reads SYDVKM. This CDR3 is 13 amino acids long. The ends were cut back, 7 bases at V and 4 bases at J, with 10 bases in the middle. CDR3 loop: CASKNQVNEKLFF. CDR3 in DNA: TGTGCCAGCAAGAATCAGGTTAATGAAAAACTGTTTTTT.

This chain uses TRBV6-2 or TRBV6-3 with TRBJ1-1, with D perhaps matching TRBD1 (5 bases). V was cut by 5 bases and J by 7 bases, with 17 bases left in between. The length of the CDR3 is 14 residues. Germline loops: CDR1 MNHEY, CDR2 SVGEGT. The CDR3 region is CASSGPGRAVEAFF. Written as DNA, the CDR3 is TGTGCCAGCAGTGGCCCCGGCAGGGCGGTTGAAGCTTTCTTT.

The sample holds a few counts of this clone. The chain has TRBV28 and TRBJ1-6, with D possibly matching TRBD1 (6 bases). The CDR3 consists of 13 residues. The V gene's germline CDR1 is MDHEN and CDR2 SYDVKM. Trimming pared 3 bases from V and 10 bases from J, leaving 10 bases between. The CDR3 DNA reads as TGTGCCAGCAGTTTTACAGGGAAATCACCCCTCCACTTT. It is translated as CASSFTGKSPLHF. The full variable domain, in which reference TRBV28 and TRBJ1-6 provide the parts outside the CDR3, is DVKVTQSSRYLVKRTGEKVFLECVQDMDHENMFWYRQDPGLGLRLIYFSYDVKMKEKGDIPEGYSVSREKKERFSLILESASTNQTSMYLCASSFTGKSPLHFGNGTRLTVT.

This chain connects TRBV27 to TRBJ2-1; perhaps TRBD1 as D (5 bases). The CDR3 consists of 12 residues. Trimming took 5 bases from V and 8 from J, leaving 10 bases between them. Germline CDR1 MNHEY, CDR2 SMNVEV (reference sequence). The CDR3 region is CASSKRRDEQFF. In DNA, the CDR3 is TGTGCCAGCAGTAAACGCAGGGATGAGCAGTTCTTC.

This chain uses TRBV23-1 with TRBJ1-6; 10 positions match TRBD1. TRBV23-1 is labeled an ORF, and its function is uncertain. The CDR3 consists of 18 residues. V dropped 0 bases and J dropped 6; count of bases not matched to a gene: 8. The CDR3 nucleotides are TGCGCCAGCAGTCAATCGGACAGGGGGAGGTCGGGTAATTCACCCCTCCACTTT. Its translation: CASSQSDRGRSGNSPLHF.